The text below deals with one TCR beta chain. Its target antigen remains unknown. Base qualities are not recorded, but no much larger clone differs from it by a single base. Receptors were amplified or captured by the immunoSEQ multiplex PCR assay. Drawn from immuneACCESS, this table holds only the in-frame rearrangements with V and J called that TCRdb kept. Clones are partly lost; checked studies trace under half to an unresolved V gene and leave the rest unexplained. In all, the sample holds some 87,000 clones, and around 91% of those were seen once. Approximately 14% of the sample is taken by the ten largest. This sample was included in a study of control samples from healthy donors and cancer patients (dated by TCRdb to the early 2020s). The CDR3 starts with the cysteine, ends with the phenylalanine, and has 15 residues. Only the CDR3 DNA stays, 45 bases, in frame from base 1. The germline V gene specifies LGHNA as CDR1 and YSLEER as CDR2. Cut back by 1 base and 2 bases, the V and J ends lie 11 bases apart.

Recombination connected TRBV4-3 to TRBJ1-1; TRBD1 is a weak D gene call, 6 bases matching. This TCR derives from a man under 40 in good health. Sequencing was done on a sample of blood. The DNA sequence reads TGCGCCAGCAGCCAAGGTCTACAGGGTAACACTGAAGCTTTCTTT. It codes for CASSQGLQGNTEAFF.